These T cell receptor beta chains were read from a single sample in a study of T cell changes during pregnancy in multiple sclerosis. This table comes from immunoSEQ multiplex PCR, and its TCRdb copy is limited to in-frame clones, with some not included. The sample comprises about 60,000 clones, about 92% of which are singletons, and approximately 3.8% rests with the top ten. Sequencing was performed on CD8+ T cells from peripheral blood mononuclear cells, taken in the second trimester of pregnancy. The receptors here all came from a female donor with multiple sclerosis, enrolled in a pregnancy study. The CDR3 runs from the conserved cysteine through the conserved F or W. D genes are given only for firm matches. Expanded clones are given a class, and other clones once, few, many or no size at all.

abundance	j_gene	d_gene	v_gene	CDR3aa	CDR3nt
NA	TRBJ2-7	TRBD2	TRBV29-1	CSAKSGRVNEQYF	TGCAGCGCTAAAAGCGGGAGGGTGAACGAGCAGTACTTC
NA	TRBJ2-7	NA	TRBV4-1	CASSQVINQYEQYF	TGCGCCAGCAGCCAAGTCATCAACCAGTACGAGCAGTACTTC
once	TRBJ1-5	NA	TRBV2	CASSRDILPNQPQHF	TGTGCCAGCAGCCGAGACATCCTCCCCAATCAGCCCCAGCATTTT
NA	TRBJ2-3	TRBD1	TRBV5-1	CASSLAPTGVLPDTQYF	TGCGCCAGCAGCTTGGCCCCTACAGGGGTTCTCCCAGATACGCAGTATTTT
NA	TRBJ2-3	TRBD2	TRBV14	CASSQDSSGSITDTQYF	TGTGCCAGCAGCCAAGATTCTAGCGGGAGCATAACAGATACGCAGTATTTT
NA	TRBJ2-1	NA	TRBV7-9	CASRGAPSSYNEQFF	TGTGCCAGCAGAGGGGCGCCAAGCTCCTACAATGAGCAGTTCTTC
once	TRBJ1-1	NA	TRBV28	CASSPAGNTEAFF	TGTGCCAGCAGCCCTGCGGGGAACACTGAAGCTTTCTTT
NA	TRBJ2-2	NA	TRBV5-4	CASSFGFEGANTGELFF	TGTGCCAGCAGCTTTGGCTTCGAGGGGGCGAACACCGGGGAGCTGTTTTTT
NA	TRBJ2-7	NA	TRBV19	CASSELISSHEQYF	TGTGCCAGTAGTGAGTTAATTTCGTCCCACGAGCAGTACTTC
NA	TRBJ2-3	NA	TRBV19	CASSIGGQDTQYF	TGTGCCAGTAGTATAGGGGGACAAGATACGCAGTATTTT
NA	TRBJ2-7	NA	TRBV6-1	CASSEAWGDEQYF	TGTGCCAGCAGTGAAGCTTGGGGGGACGAGCAGTACTTC
NA	TRBJ2-1	TRBD2	TRBV7-9	CASSSVLAGGYNEQFF	TGTGCCAGCAGCTCAGTACTAGCGGGGGGTTACAATGAGCAGTTCTTC
NA	TRBJ2-3	TRBD2	TRBV2	CASSQLAGVIDTQYF	TGTGCCAGCAGTCAACTAGCGGGGGTGATAGATACGCAGTATTTT
NA	TRBJ1-1	TRBD1	TRBV7-9	CASSGGTGGRTEAFF	TGTGCCAGCAGCGGCGGGACAGGGGGTCGGACTGAAGCTTTCTTT
NA	TRBJ1-2	NA	TRBV15	CATSRDLADYGYTF	TGTGCCACCAGCAGAGATCTTGCGGATTATGGCTACACCTTC
NA	TRBJ2-7	NA	TRBV5-1	CASSSKTSGYEQYF	TGCGCCAGCAGCTCTAAGACTTCTGGGTACGAGCAGTACTTC
NA	TRBJ1-2	NA	TRBV27	CASSLSGGFAYGYTF	TGTGCCAGCAGTTTATCCGGGGGTTTCGCCTATGGCTACACCTTC
NA	TRBJ1-3	TRBD1	TRBV27	CASSPGTGGGLSGNTIYF	TGTGCCAGCAGTCCCGGGACAGGGGGCGGGCTGTCTGGAAACACCATATATTTT
NA	TRBJ2-1	TRBD2	TRBV6-1	CASSGLSGGAIYEQFF	TGTGCCAGCAGTGGACTAAGCGGGGGGGCTATTTATGAGCAGTTCTTC
NA	TRBJ1-2	NA	TRBV29-1	CSGLVGRDGYTF	TGCAGTGGACTCGTAGGGCGAGATGGCTACACCTTC
NA	TRBJ2-6	NA	TRBV19	CASSIAVSSGANVLTF	TGTGCCAGTAGTATTGCCGTTAGCTCTGGGGCCAACGTCCTGACTTTC
once	TRBJ2-2	TRBD2	TRBV5-4	CASSRDRSRGANTGELFF	TGTGCCAGCAGTAGGGACCGCTCACGGGGGGCGAACACCGGGGAGCTGTTTTTT
NA	TRBJ2-6	NA	TRBV11-2	CASSARVGGANVLTF	TGTGCCAGCAGCGCCAGGGTCGGAGGGGCCAACGTCCTGACTTTC
NA	TRBJ2-1	TRBD1	TRBV9	CASSGTGDYNEQFF	TGTGCCAGCTCCGGGACAGGGGATTACAATGAGCAGTTCTTC
NA	TRBJ2-7	TRBD2	TRBV30	CAWELSGGSSYEQYF	TGTGCCTGGGAGCTATCGGGCGGGAGCTCCTACGAGCAGTACTTC
NA	TRBJ2-7	TRBD2	TRBV15	CATSAGGTSGSYEQYF	TGTGCCACCAGCGCAGGGGGGACTAGCGGGAGTTACGAGCAGTACTTC
NA	TRBJ2-7	TRBD1	TRBV7-9	CASSGESDRGPYEQYF	TGTGCCAGCTCCGGTGAAAGTGACAGGGGACCTTACGAGCAGTACTTC
NA	TRBJ2-5	NA	TRBV20-1	CSASPGSQYF	TGCAGTGCTAGTCCGGGGAGCCAGTACTTC
NA	TRBJ2-1	NA	TRBV19	CASSILTRGNEQFF	TGTGCCAGTAGTATTTTGACCAGGGGCAATGAGCAGTTCTTC